These 12 T cell receptor beta chains came from one sample sequenced in a study of blood T cell repertoires in COVID-19. The table came from immunoSEQ multiplex PCR; TCRdb's copy has only in-frame clones and leaves some out. The sample lists some 530,000 clones, over 75% occurring once. The specimen was peripheral blood. These receptors all come from a human donor in a cohort sampled during active COVID-19.

This sequence joins TRBV18 and TRBJ1-1; D unclear. Germline V gene lookup returns CDR1 KGHSH and CDR2 LQKENI. V was shortened by 2 bases and J by 2 bases, with 9 bases between the two germline ends. The CDR3 extends over 14 amino acids. The CDR3, as DNA: TGTGCCAGCTCACCAGTAGAGACTAACACTGAAGCTTTCTTT. It translates to CASSPVETNTEAFF.

The CDR3 bases are TGTGCCAGCAGTTTTGAACCGGGACAGGGCGGTCAGCCCCAGCATTTT. Encoded protein: CASSFEPGQGGQPQHF. The genes are TRBV6-6 and TRBJ1-5; 9 bases fit TRBD1. Germline V gene lookup returns CDR1 MNHNY and CDR2 SVGAGI (reference sequence). V was pared by 4 bases and J by 6 bases, with 10 bases of the junction left unmatched. This CDR3 has 16 residues.

This clone occurred once. The chain carries TRBV6-1 and TRBJ2-1; D possibly corresponds to TRBD2 (6 bases). Germline loops: CDR1 MNHNS, CDR2 SASEGT. The CDR3 runs to 16 residues. V lost 1 base to trimming and J lost 6 bases, with 16 bases between them. The CDR3 DNA reads TGTGCCAGCAGTGAAGGTTCACTAGCTGGTGTCAATGAGCAGTTCTTC. It yields the protein CASSEGSLAGVNEQFF.

The chain is built from TRBV2 and TRBJ1-2, with a weak D call TRBD1 (6 bases). CDR3 length: 17 residues. The germline V and J ends were trimmed by 3 bases and 1 base, with 18 bases remaining between them. Germline V gene lookup returns CDR1 SNHLY and CDR2 FYNNEI. The CDR3 DNA reads as TGTGCCAGCAGTGAGGCAGGGGTGATACAGGGTAACTATGGCTACACCTTC. Protein sequence: CASSEAGVIQGNYGYTF.

The rearrangement links TRBV3-1 (or the pseudogene TRBV3-2) to TRBJ1-4, with 7 bases that match TRBD1. The CDR3 consists of 14 residues. The trim removed 3 bases at V and 6 bases at J, leaving 4 bases unmatched. Germline assignment: CDR1 LGHDT and CDR2 YNNKEL (reference sequence). The CDR3 bases are TGTGCCAGCAGCCACAGGGGGGTGGATGAAAAACTGTTTTTT. Amino acid sequence: CASSHRGVDEKLFF.

V and J are TRBV20-1 and TRBJ2-1; 10 nucleotides match TRBD2. The V and J ends lost 3 bases and 2 bases, in that order; junction bases with no gene match: 7. There are 16 residues in the CDR3. CDR1 and CDR2 (germline): DFQATT, SNEGSKA (reference sequence). CDR3 region: CSASRPSGSPYNEQFF. The CDR3, as DNA: TGCAGTGCTAGTCGGCCTAGCGGGAGCCCCTACAATGAGCAGTTCTTC.

The chain is built from TRBV3-1 (or the pseudogene TRBV3-2) and TRBJ2-3, with D unclear. V was trimmed by 6 bases and J by 2 bases, leaving 12 bases between them. The CDR3 has 14 amino acids. Germline V gene sequence: CDR1 LGHDT, CDR2 YNNKEL (reference sequence). CDR3 in amino acids: CASSTNLVTDTQYF. CDR3 bases: TGTGCCAGCAGTACGAACCTAGTCACAGATACGCAGTATTTT.

This chain joins TRBV9 and TRBJ1-1; D gene unclear. Germline V gives CDR1 SGDLS, CDR2 YYNGEE. The CDR3 is 13 residues long. Trimming removed 0 bases at V and 8 bases at J, with 11 bases between. The DNA for the CDR3 is TGTGCCAGCAGCGTAGTAGGTACAGTAGAAGCTTTCTTT. Its translation is CASSVVGTVEAFF.

This clone was detected once. This chain uses TRBV6-2 or TRBV6-3 with TRBJ1-4; possibly TRBD1 for D (5 bases). Germline V gives CDR1 MNHEY, CDR2 SVGEGT. CDR3 length: 12 amino acids. Trimming shortened V by 6 bases and J by 8 bases, and 10 bases separated the two germline ends. CDR3 DNA: TGTGCCAGCAGCGAAAACAGGGAAAAACTGTTTTTT. This encodes CASSENREKLFF.

The chain uses TRBV7-2 and TRBJ1-5; perhaps TRBD1 as D (5 bases). This CDR3 is 15 amino acids long. Trimming stripped 5 bases from V and 4 bases from J, with 15 bases between. Germline assignment: CDR1 SGHTA and CDR2 FQGNSA. The CDR3 is CASSTQSRGNQPQHF. The CDR3, as DNA: TGTGCCAGCAGCACGCAATCACGGGGGAATCAGCCCCAGCATTTT.

The CDR3 spells CASSRRDRGILNTGELFF. As DNA, the CDR3 is TGTGCCAGTAGTAGGCGGGACAGGGGGATCCTGAACACCGGGGAGCTGTTTTTT. The gene calls are TRBV19 and TRBJ2-2, with 11 bases identical to TRBD1. The CDR3 spans 18 residues. The germline gives CDR1 LNHDA, CDR2 SQIVND (reference sequence). V shed 4 bases and J 1 base; nucleotides not matched to a gene: 8.

As regards this clone: The germline gene is not matched at one end of the junction; a read error may be the cause. The chain combines TRBV4-3 with TRBJ2-7; 7 bases agree with TRBD1. Germline V gene lookup returns CDR1 LGHNA and CDR2 YSLEER. The CDR3 spans 13 residues. The CDR3 bases are TGCGCCAGCAGCCTGAGACCGGGACAGTTGCACTCCTTC. It is translated as CASSLRPGQLHSF.